The clone carrying this TCR beta chain appeared a few times. Its antigen is unknown. TCRdb reanalysed the 5' RACE reads using MiXCR and keeps one entry per CDR3 protein. The table includes fewer than 450,000 distinct CDR3 sequences, around a tenth detected once. These data belong to a study of T cells after yellow fever vaccination. General study results and limits: A secondary response was less intense yet reached its peak sooner, at day 5 versus 15. A small share of clonotypes appeared in both CD4 and CD8 compartments. High-abundance clonotypes from the bulk population could contaminate FACS-sorted repertoires. The booster response re-showed most primary clones: around 97% CD4, over 80% CD8.

Sequenced material: PBMCs, taken on the day of the first yellow fever vaccination. This sequence was found in a man aged 18 to 29 who received the YFV17D yellow fever vaccine.

The CDR3 here is CASSLGSGLIYEQYV. The CDR3 region has the DNA TGTGCCAGCAGCTTAGGTAGCGGGCTAATCTACGAGCAGTACGTC. The chain links TRBV7-2 to TRBJ2-7; the match to TRBD2 covers 7 bases. The CDR3 covers 15 residues. The germline gives CDR1 SGHTA, CDR2 FQGNSA. With 1 base clipped from V and 3 bases from J, the junction kept 6 bases outside the gene matches.